A selection of T cell receptor beta chains follows, all from one sample in a study of cytomegalovirus exposure and HLA in healthy donors. Clones were sequenced by immunoSEQ multiplex PCR, and TCRdb holds only the in-frame ones, with some missing. The sample has roughly 100,000 clones; approximately 72% are singletons. Sequencing used PBMCs. Every receptor here comes from a woman in her forties in good health and CMV-seronegative. CDR3s include the opening cysteine and the closing phenylalanine or tryptophan. The order of the fields is D gene, V gene, J gene, clone size, CDR3 DNA, CDR3 protein. A D gene is named only where the DNA matches it firmly. Rows give clone size only sometimes, using once, few, many, or a class for an expanded clone.

NA	TRBV6-7	TRBJ1-5	NA	TGTGCCAGCAGTTACTCGGTCTTACGGGGATCTCAGCCCCAGCATTTT	CASSYSVLRGSQPQHF
TRBD2	TRBV4-2	TRBJ2-7	NA	TGTGCCAGCAGCCAAGTTACTAGCGTGGCCTACGAGCAGTACTTC	CASSQVTSVAYEQYF
NA	TRBV28	TRBJ2-1	few	TGTGCCAGCATAAAAATCTACCGCAATGAGCAGTTCTTC	CASIKIYRNEQFF
NA	TRBV5-1	TRBJ1-2	once	TGCGCCAGCAGAGTCCAGGGGCAAGGTGGCTACACCTTC	CASRVQGQGGYTF
TRBD1	TRBV5-1	TRBJ2-1	few	TGCGCCAGCAGCACTGGGACAGGGCGGGTCGTAGGCGATGAGCAGTTCTTC	CASSTGTGRVVGDEQFF
NA	TRBV10-3	TRBJ2-5	NA	TGTGCCATCAGTGAAGGGAGGAGTGAGACCCAGTACTTC	CAISEGRSETQYF
NA	TRBV18	TRBJ2-7	once	TGTGCCAGCTCACCATTCGGGACAAGCCTCTCCTACGAGCAGTACTTC	CASSPFGTSLSYEQYF
TRBD1	TRBV18	TRBJ1-1	NA	TGTGCCAGCTCACCACGGGACAGGGCGAACACTGAAGCTTTCTTT	CASSPRDRANTEAFF
NA	TRBV4-2	TRBJ2-3	NA	TGTGCCAGCAGCCACAACTATGACACGCAGTATTTT	CASSHNYDTQYF
NA	TRBV9	TRBJ2-1	NA	TGTGCCAGCAGCGCCGTACTTGGTTCTTCAAATGAGCAGTTCTTC	CASSAVLGSSNEQFF
TRBD1	TRBV13	TRBJ1-1	NA	TGTGCCAGCAGTTTCCAGGGGGCGCGGGACACTGAAGCTTTCTTT	CASSFQGARDTEAFF
TRBD1	TRBV4-3	TRBJ1-2	once	TGCGCCAGCAGCCAAGATCAGGGGGTGGGCTATGGCTACACCTTC	CASSQDQGVGYGYTF
NA	TRBV6-1	TRBJ1-2	NA	TGTGCCAGCAGTGAAGTTGCGCGGACCGGGAATGGCTACACCTTC	CASSEVARTGNGYTF
TRBD2	TRBV5-1	TRBJ2-3	NA	TGCGCCAGCAGCCAAGGACTAGCGGGGGGCGTAGATACGCAGTATTTT	CASSQGLAGGVDTQYF
TRBD1	TRBV19	TRBJ2-2	few	TGTGCCAGTAGTATGAGACAGGGTACCGGGGAGCTGTTTTTT	CASSMRQGTGELFF
TRBD2	TRBV6-1	TRBJ2-7	few	TGTGCCAGCAGTGATTGGAGCGGGATTCGAATCTACGAGCAGTACTTC	CASSDWSGIRIYEQYF
TRBD2	TRBV5-6	TRBJ2-1	NA	TGTGCCAGCAGCTTGATAGCGGGGGCCGGAGGCAATGAGCAGTTCTTC	CASSLIAGAGGNEQFF
NA	TRBV7-9	TRBJ1-2	NA	TGTGCCAGCAGCTTAAACGGGCAGGGGCTTTCTGGCTACACCTTC	CASSLNGQGLSGYTF
NA	TRBV28	TRBJ1-5	NA	TGTGCCAGCAGTTTAGCGGAACATCAGCCCCAGCATTTT	CASSLAEHQPQHF
NA	TRBV19	TRBJ1-4	NA	TGTGCCAGTAGTATGGAATTACAAAGGGGGAAACTGTTTTTT	CASSMELQRGKLFF
NA	TRBV7-9	TRBJ2-2	NA	TGTGCCAGCAGCTTAGATGGCCTGAACACCGGGGAGCTGTTTTTT	CASSLDGLNTGELFF
NA	TRBV7-9	TRBJ1-1	NA	TGTGCCAGCAGCTTTTCGGCGGGGGCTGAAGCTTTCTTT	CASSFSAGAEAFF
NA	TRBV7-2	TRBJ2-5	few	TGTGCCAGCAGCATCGTGCCCGAGGCCCCCAAAGAGACCCAGTACTTC	CASSIVPEAPKETQYF
NA	TRBV13	TRBJ2-5	NA	TGTGCCAGCACCGATCAGGGACTTCACCAAGAGACCCAGTACTTC	CASTDQGLHQETQYF
TRBD1	TRBV7-3	TRBJ2-6	NA	TGTGCCAGCAGCGCCAGGGGGACAGCCTACTCTGGGGCCAACGTCCCGACTTTC	CASSARGTAYSGANVPTF
TRBD2	TRBV7-9	TRBJ2-7	NA	TGTGCCAGCAGCTTAGGACTAGCGTTGAGCGAGCAGTACTTC	CASSLGLALSEQYF
NA	TRBV9	TRBJ2-2	NA	TGTGCCAGCAGCTCCCCCCGTAGAGGGTCGAACACCGGGGAGCTGTTTTTT	CASSSPRRGSNTGELFF
TRBD1	TRBV29-1	TRBJ1-2	few	TGCAGCGTCCAACTTGGACAGGGCTTTGGCTACACCTTC	CSVQLGQGFGYTF
TRBD1	TRBV29-1	TRBJ1-2	NA	TGCAGCGTTCCGGACAGGGGAAGCTATGGCTACACCTTC	CSVPDRGSYGYTF
TRBD1	TRBV7-2	TRBJ1-6	NA	TGTGCCAGCAGCCAAAAAGGACCGGGACAGGGAGCCTCACCCCTCCACTTT	CASSQKGPGQGASPLHF
TRBD2	TRBV29-1	TRBJ2-3	NA	TGCAGCGCATGGGAGGGCGGGAAACACACAGATACGCAGTATTTT	CSAWEGGKHTDTQYF
NA	TRBV5-8	TRBJ2-7	NA	TGTGCCAGCAGCGCTGGAGCGTTTTCCTACGAGCAGTACTTC	CASSAGAFSYEQYF
NA	TRBV7-9	TRBJ1-3	few	TGTGCCAGCAGCTTACCGGGACACGCTACTGGAAACACCATATATTTT	CASSLPGHATGNTIYF
TRBD1	TRBV11-2	TRBJ2-1	NA	TGTGCCAGCAGCTTATTCAGCTTCGGACAGGGCGAGGGAGATGAGCAGTTCTTC	CASSLFSFGQGEGDEQFF
NA	TRBV30	TRBJ1-6	NA	TGTGCCTGGAGTGAACCGACGGGATATAATTCACCCCTCCACTTT	CAWSEPTGYNSPLHF
TRBD1	TRBV7-8	TRBJ1-2	few	TGTGCCAGCAGCTTAGGGGGATTCGCGGGACAGGGGGCCTTTGGCTACACCTTC	CASSLGGFAGQGAFGYTF
NA	TRBV7-3	TRBJ2-1	NA	TGTGCCAGCAGCTTAGATGGTCCCTTAGATGAGCAGTTCTTC	CASSLDGPLDEQFF
NA	TRBV7-3	TRBJ2-2	NA	TGTGCCAGCAGCTTAACCCGGACTTCTGCCGGGGAGCTGTTTTTT	CASSLTRTSAGELFF
NA	TRBV9	TRBJ1-2	NA	TGTGCCAGCAGCGACAGGACAGATACTAACTATGGCTACACCTTC	CASSDRTDTNYGYTF
TRBD2	TRBV6-5	TRBJ2-7	NA	TGTGCCAGGGGGGGGAGCGGGATGGACTACGAGCAGTACTTC	CARGGSGMDYEQYF
NA	TRBV19	TRBJ1-1	NA	TGTGCCAGTAGTCCAAAGTCCGGGACATCAGCTTTCTTT	CASSPKSGTSAFF
TRBD2	TRBV9	TRBJ2-1	NA	TGTGCCAGCACAAGAGCGGGGGGGAGGTACAATGAGCAGTTCTTC	CASTRAGGRYNEQFF
TRBD2	TRBV7-8	TRBJ2-1	NA	TGTGCCAGCAACACCAGGCGGGGGGGCCTGAATGAGCAGTTCTTC	CASNTRRGGLNEQFF
TRBD2	TRBV5-1	TRBJ2-3	few	TGCGCCAGCAGCATGGGACTAGGCGTAGATACGCAGTATTTT	CASSMGLGVDTQYF
TRBD1	TRBV15	TRBJ1-5	NA	TGTGCCACCAGTAGGGCGCCGACAGGGAGTCAGCCCCAGCATTTT	CATSRAPTGSQPQHF
NA	TRBV21-1	TRBJ2-3	NA	TGTGCCAGCAGTACTAGCGGGGCGAAGGATAGCACAGATACGCAGTATTTT	CASSTSGAKDSTDTQYF
TRBD1	TRBV7-3	TRBJ2-5	NA	TGTGCCAGCAGCTTATCAGGGGGCTTAGAGACCCAGTACTTC	CASSLSGGLETQYF
NA	TRBV7-8	TRBJ2-5	NA	TGTGCCAGCAGCTTAGGAAGGAGCGAACTGCAAGAGACCCAGTACTTC	CASSLGRSELQETQYF
NA	TRBV5-5	TRBJ2-3	NA	TGTGCCAGCAGCTTGGCCTCCCCTAGTTGGTCAGATACGCAGTATTTT	CASSLASPSWSDTQYF
NA	TRBV7-8	TRBJ2-3	once	TGTGCCAGCAGCTTGGACAGATTCACAGATACGCAGTATTTT	CASSLDRFTDTQYF
NA	TRBV5-1	TRBJ2-3	NA	TGCGCCAGCAGCTTGCGGGTCTCAAGCACAGATACGCAGTATTTT	CASSLRVSSTDTQYF
NA	TRBV30	TRBJ2-7	NA	TGTGCCTGGAGTTGGAGGGGGCGGAGGGACGAGCAGTACTTC	CAWSWRGRRDEQYF
TRBD1	TRBV9	TRBJ1-5	NA	TGTGCCAGCAGCAGGGGACAGTATAGCAATCAGCCCCAGCATTTT	CASSRGQYSNQPQHF
NA	TRBV4-3	TRBJ2-1	NA	TGCGCCAGCAGCCAAGCCCCCAGAGAGGGTGAGCAGTTCTTC	CASSQAPREGEQFF
NA	TRBV6-5	TRBJ2-2	NA	TGTGCCAGCAGTTTCGTTATCTTCCGAGGGACCGGGGAGCTGTTTTTT	CASSFVIFRGTGELFF
NA	TRBV28	TRBJ1-1	NA	TGTGCCAGCAGTTTGCGGACAGATAACACTGAAGCTTTCTTT	CASSLRTDNTEAFF
NA	TRBV9	TRBJ2-1	NA	TGTGCCAGCAGCGCACCGGAGGGCGTGGAGCCCGGGTTCTTC	CASSAPEGVEPGFF
NA	TRBV11-3	TRBJ2-1	few	TGTGCCAGCAGCTTAAACCTATACAATGAGCAGTTCTTC	CASSLNLYNEQFF
NA	TRBV7-9	TRBJ2-7	few	TGTGCCAGCAGCTCGACAGTGAACTACGAGCAGTACTTC	CASSSTVNYEQYF